These 21 T cell receptor beta chains originate from one sample sequenced in a study of blood T cell repertoires in COVID-19. Some clones are missing from TCRdb's copy, which holds only in-frame ones; the method was immunoSEQ multiplex PCR. The sample includes nearly 250,000 clones, roughly 82% of them seen just once. What was sequenced was peripheral blood. These receptors were taken from an elderly woman with COVID-19, enrolled during active disease.

V usage is TRBV7-2 and J usage is TRBJ1-6; no clear D gene. V was pared by 1 base and J by 5 bases, with 12 bases between. Per the germline V gene, CDR1 is SGHTA and CDR2 is FQGNSA. This CDR3 spans 16 amino acids. The CDR3 protein is CASSLVAGLNNSPLHF. In nucleotides, the CDR3 is TGTGCCAGCAGCTTAGTGGCGGGGTTGAATAATTCACCCCTCCACTTT.

The gene calls are TRBV24-1 and TRBJ2-1; 7 bases match TRBD2. The CDR3 contains 13 residues. After removal of 7 bases from V and 8 bases from J, the junction contained 7 bases not matched to a gene. Per germline, CDR1 KGHDR and CDR2 SFDVKD. DNA for the CDR3: TGTGCCACCAGCGCGTTGGCGGGGGATGAGCAGTTCTTC. Its protein is CATSALAGDEQFF.

This CDR3 is CASSLALAGATDTQYF. DNA of the CDR3: TGTGCCAGCAGCTTAGCCCTAGCGGGGGCCACAGATACGCAGTATTTT. This chain links TRBV7-9 with TRBJ2-3, with 10 bases aligning to TRBD2. With V trimmed by 0 bases and J by 2 bases, 2 bases remained unmatched. The CDR3 loop spans 16 amino acids. Germline V gene lookup returns CDR1 SEHNR and CDR2 FQNEAQ (reference sequence). Variable domain in full (rest from reference TRBV7-9 and TRBJ2-3): DTGVSQNPRHKITKRGQNVTFRCDPISEHNRLYWYRQTLGQGPEFLTYFQNEAQLEKSRLLSDRFSAERPKGSFSTLEIQRTEQGDSAMYLCASSLALAGATDTQYFGPGTRLTVL.

This CDR3 is CASSFWDRGPQGYTF. The CDR3 DNA sequence: TGTGCCAGCAGTTTTTGGGACAGGGGGCCTCAGGGCTACACCTTC. V usage is TRBV28 and J usage is TRBJ1-2, with TRBD1 identical over 12 bases. The V gene's germline CDR1 is MDHEN and CDR2 SYDVKM. The length of the CDR3 is 15 residues. The V gene end was trimmed by 3 bases and the J gene end by 8 bases; junction bases not matched to a gene: 7.

The gene calls are TRBV6-6 and TRBJ1-1; tentatively, D is TRBD1 (5 bases). The CDR3 consists of 15 residues. Germline-derived CDR1 and CDR2 are MNHNY and SVGAGI (reference sequence). The ends were cut back, 8 bases at V and 1 base at J, with 17 bases in the middle. The CDR3 DNA reads TGTGCCAGCTGGCTCGCCCAGGGCGGGAACACTGAAGCTTTCTTT. It yields the protein CASWLAQGGNTEAFF.

The chain carries TRBV18 and TRBJ2-7; D remains ambiguous. CDR3 size: 13 residues. V lost 3 bases, J lost 3 bases, and 9 bases lay in between. Germline assignment: CDR1 KGHSH and CDR2 LQKENI. The CDR3 loop is CASSPSLLYEQYF. The CDR3 nucleotides read TGTGCCAGCTCACCTAGCCTTCTCTACGAGCAGTACTTC.

This clone came up a few times. CDR3 loop: CASRLTGRGLYGYTF. As DNA, the CDR3 is TGTGCCAGCAGGTTGACAGGGCGCGGCTTATATGGCTACACCTTC. The gene calls are TRBV28 and TRBJ1-2, with 7 bases that match TRBD1. The CDR3 runs to 15 residues. V shed 6 bases and J 5 bases; nucleotides not matched to a gene: 12. CDR1 MDHEN and CDR2 SYDVKM come from the germline V gene.

The chain carries TRBV3-1 (or the pseudogene TRBV3-2) and TRBJ1-1; TRBD1 is a possible D gene (6 bases). The V end lost 1 base, the J end lost 11 bases, and 14 bases lay between the germline ends. This CDR3 comprises 13 residues. CDR1 LGHDT and CDR2 YNNKEL come from the germline V gene (reference sequence). As DNA, the CDR3 is TGTGCCAGCAGCCAAGCCGTACAGGGACGGGCTTTCTTT. Amino acids: CASSQAVQGRAFF.

J is TRBJ1-6 and V is TRBV6-2 or TRBV6-3; TRBD1 aligns across 9 bases. CDR1 is MNHEY, CDR2 SVGEGT, per germline. The CDR3 runs to 16 residues. Trimming at V came to 0 bases and at J to 16 bases, leaving 13 bases not matched to a gene. The DNA of the CDR3 is TGTGCCAGCAGTTACTCCTCCGGGACAGGGATCGGGGAACTCCACTTT. This codes for CASSYSSGTGIGELHF.

As regards this clone: This sample also contains other DNA sequences that code for the same CDR3. The V and J genes are TRBV28 and TRBJ1-5; no firm D call. The CDR3 totals 15 residues. V was cut by 3 bases and J by 2 bases, with 11 bases left in between. Germline CDR1 MDHEN, CDR2 SYDVKM. CDR3 sequence (DNA): TGTGCCAGCAGTTTGGGCGGGGAGGGCAATCAGCCCCAGCATTTT. As protein: CASSLGGEGNQPQHF.

V is TRBV6-5 and J is TRBJ1-2; 12 nucleotides match TRBD1. The length of the CDR3 is 15 residues. Germline trimming cut 4 bases from V and 7 bases from J; bases unmatched to any gene: 7. The germline gives CDR1 MNHEY, CDR2 SVGAGI. The CDR3 nucleotides read TGTGCCAGCAGTTGGGGACAGGGGGCAAAGAGTGGCTACACCTTC. Its protein product is CASSWGQGAKSGYTF.

The V call is TRBV11-2, the J call TRBJ1-1; D ambiguous. The CDR3 covers 14 residues. Germline V gene lookup returns CDR1 SGHAT and CDR2 FQNNGV. V was shortened by 3 bases and J by 0 bases, with 8 bases between the two germline ends. For the CDR3, the DNA is TGTGCCAGCAGCTTCAATTCGGTGAACACTGAAGCTTTCTTT. Protein: CASSFNSVNTEAFF.

The chain is built from TRBV4-1 and TRBJ2-7; TRBD1 matches at 11 bases. Trimming at V came to 5 bases and at J to 2 bases, leaving 5 bases not matched to a gene. Per the germline V gene, CDR1 is MGHRA and CDR2 is YSYEKL. The CDR3 sequence is 15 residues long. This CDR3 is CASSGRTGGPYEQYF. Here the CDR3 DNA reads TGCGCCAGCAGCGGGAGGACAGGGGGCCCCTACGAGCAGTACTTC.

The chain employs TRBV4-2 and TRBJ2-3; a weak D match, TRBD2 (7 bases). Per germline, CDR1 LGHNA and CDR2 YNFKEQ. The CDR3 spans 18 residues. V lost 0 bases and J 5 bases, leaving 21 bases between the germline ends. The CDR3: CASSQDSGMGGAVDTQYF. The CDR3 region has the DNA TGTGCCAGCAGCCAAGATTCGGGAATGGGGGGGGCCGTAGATACGCAGTATTTT.

This chain connects TRBV19 to TRBJ1-1, with a weak D call TRBD1 (5 bases). The CDR3 totals 12 residues. Germline CDR1 is LNHDA and CDR2 is SQIVND (reference sequence). V was trimmed by 7 bases and J by 11 bases, leaving 17 bases between them. The CDR3 nucleotides are TGTGCCAGTACCCGAGGTATGGAGGGGGCTTTCTTT. This codes for CASTRGMEGAFF.

The chain carries TRBV7-2 and TRBJ1-6; no definite D call. Trimming stripped 6 bases from V and 0 bases from J, with 9 bases between. CDR1 and CDR2 (germline): SGHTA, FQGNSA. CDR3 length equals 15 residues. This chain's CDR3 is CASSPGSSYNSPLHF. The CDR3 nucleotides read TGTGCCAGCAGTCCGGGGAGCTCCTATAATTCACCCCTCCACTTT.

The rearrangement links TRBV4-2 to TRBJ2-1; D unclear. Trimming removed 2 bases at V and 9 bases at J, with 11 bases between. Germline CDR1 LGHNA, CDR2 YNFKEQ. The CDR3 spans 13 residues. The DNA for the CDR3 is TGTGCCAGCAGCCAACCTCCGGGTTTTGAGCAGTTCTTC. Encoded protein: CASSQPPGFEQFF.

The CDR3, as DNA: TGTGCCAGCAGGTCGACAGGGGGACATGGGGAGACCCAGTACTTC. It codes for CASRSTGGHGETQYF. This sequence joins TRBV2 and TRBJ2-5; the match to TRBD1 covers 9 bases. This CDR3 has 15 residues. J was trimmed by 5 bases and V by 6 bases; bases with no gene match: 10. The germline V gene has CDR1 SNHLY and CDR2 FYNNEI.

This sequence joins TRBV5-4 and TRBJ1-2; a possible D gene is TRBD1 (5 bases). CDR1 is SGHNT and CDR2 is YYREEE in the germline V gene (reference sequence). Trimming took 5 bases from V and 4 from J, leaving 15 bases between them. The length of the CDR3 is 14 residues. CDR3 protein: CASSPTATFYGYTF. The DNA of the CDR3 is TGTGCCAGCAGTCCGACAGCTACCTTCTATGGCTACACCTTC.

This clone appeared once. The gene calls are TRBV30 and TRBJ2-7; D gene uncertain. The germline CDR1 and CDR2 sequences are GTSNPN and SVGIG (reference sequence). V gave up 0 bases and J gave up 1 base, with 19 bases separating them. This CDR3 contains 17 residues. The CDR3 here is CAWSVRYGRSQSYEQYF. CDR3 coding DNA: TGTGCCTGGAGTGTACGATACGGCAGGTCCCAGTCCTACGAGCAGTACTTC.

This clone was seen more than once but under ten times. This sequence joins TRBV6-5 and TRBJ1-4; D not resolved. The V and J ends lost 3 bases and 6 bases respectively, with 17 bases between them. The germline V gene has CDR1 MNHEY and CDR2 SVGAGI. This CDR3 has 16 amino acids. CDR3 protein: CASSYRRPTFDEKLFF. Here the CDR3 DNA reads TGTGCCAGCAGTTATCGGAGACCGACCTTTGATGAAAAACTGTTTTTT.